Below are 23 T cell receptor beta chains sequenced from a single sample in a study of regulatory T cells in long-lasting Graves disease. Indicated time point: newly diagnosed GD, antithyroid drugs for less than 3 months. After RNA was extracted from PBMCs, the TCR library was made from it. Construction of TCR beta libraries relied on iRepertoire HTBI primers and on Arm-PCR targeting CDR3 regions. Each CDR3 protein gets one entry after TCRdb re-called the multiplex PCR reads with MiXCR. This table has over 200,000 distinct CDR3 sequences, 15% to 20% appearing once. These data are also associated with another study on T cells in Graves' hyperthyroidism and ophthalmopathy.

The input for sequencing was peripheral blood mononuclear cells (PBMCs), taken at new diagnosis, from a patient treated with antithyroid drugs. These receptors were obtained from a woman in her twenties or thirties with Graves disease.

This clonotype was counted at least ten times. The V gene is TRBV5-1, the J gene TRBJ2-6; 7 positions match TRBD1. This CDR3 is built from 16 residues. In germline, CDR1 is SGHRS, CDR2 YFSETQ. J was trimmed by 2 bases and V by 4 bases; bases with no gene match: 6. DNA of the CDR3: TGCGCCAGCAGCCCACAGGGGTCCGCTGGGGCCAACGTCCTGACTTTC. Translating gives CASSPQGSAGANVLTF. The full variable domain, completed using reference TRBV5-1 and TRBJ2-6, is KAGVTQTPRYLIKTRGQQVTLSCSPISGHRSVSWYQQTPGQGLQFLFEYFSETQRNKGNFPGRFSGRQFSNSRSEMNVSTLELGDSALYLCASSPQGSAGANVLTFGAGSRLTVL.

The chain recombines TRBV20-1 with TRBJ1-5; a weak D match, TRBD1 (5 bases). The V end was cut by 6 bases, the J end by 6 bases, with 21 bases between. Germline-derived CDR1 and CDR2 are DFQATT and SNEGSKA (reference sequence). This CDR3 has 15 residues. The CDR3 reads CSAAFRAGGTQPQHF. The CDR3 DNA reads as TGCAGTGCCGCATTCCGGGCGGGAGGGACTCAGCCCCAGCATTTT.

This clonotype appeared many times. The V call is TRBV6-5, the J call TRBJ1-2; no firm D call. V was shortened by 2 bases and J by 6 bases, with 10 bases between the two germline ends. Germline values: CDR1 MNHEY, CDR2 SVGAGI. The CDR3 is 13 amino acids. CDR3 in DNA: TGTGCCAGCAGTTACGAAGGGATGGATGGCTACACCTTC. This encodes CASSYEGMDGYTF.

This clonotype was observed at least ten times. The chain uses TRBV18 and TRBJ1-5, with 8 nucleotides matching TRBD1. The CDR3 runs to 17 residues. Germline assignment: CDR1 KGHSH and CDR2 LQKENI. V shed 3 bases, J shed 1 base, and the junction held 8 bases outside the gene matches. The CDR3 DNA sequence: TGTGCCAGCTCACCGGGGACAGGCGTAGTCAGCAATCAGCCCCAGCATTTT. This translates into CASSPGTGVVSNQPQHF. The whole variable domain, remainder taken from reference TRBV18 and TRBJ1-5, is NAGVMQNPRHLVRRRGQEARLRCSPMKGHSHVYWYRQLPEEGLKFMVYLQKENIIDESGMPKERFSAEFPKEGPSILRIQQVVRGDSAAYFCASSPGTGVVSNQPQHFGDGTRLSIL.

A few counts support this clonotype. The genes are TRBV9 and TRBJ1-6, with 11 nucleotides matching TRBD1. The CDR3 is 18 amino acids. The germline V gene has CDR1 SGDLS and CDR2 YYNGEE. Trimming cost V 9 bases and J 0 bases; bases outside gene matches: 11. CDR3 residues: CATDPGTGGFSYNSPLHF. The CDR3 DNA follows: TGTGCCACTGACCCCGGGACAGGGGGTTTCTCCTATAATTCACCCCTCCACTTT.

This clonotype was picked up many times. The J gene is TRBJ2-1, the V gene TRBV12-3 or TRBV12-4, with 7 positions matching TRBD2. This CDR3 has 14 residues. V lost 5 bases and J lost 3; bases outside the gene matches: 4. This CDR3 reads CASSLSGRYNEQFF. CDR3 DNA: TGTGCCAGCAGTCTTAGCGGGCGCTACAATGAGCAGTTCTTC.

This clonotype was detected ten times or more. The rearrangement joins TRBV5-1 to TRBJ2-5; D possibly corresponds to TRBD2 (5 bases). The CDR3 covers 12 residues. CDR1 and CDR2 from the germline V gene are SGHRS and YFSETQ. V gave up 7 bases and J gave up 5 bases, with 12 bases separating them. The CDR3 loop reads CASRLLGETQYF. CDR3 bases: TGCGCCAGCCGTTTACTAGGGGAGACCCAGTACTTC.

The genes are TRBV4-1 and TRBJ2-2, with TRBD1 matching over 8 bases. The germline CDR1 and CDR2 sequences are MGHRA and YSYEKL. The CDR3 is 16 residues long. The J segment lost 7 bases and the V segment lost 0 bases, leaving 7 bases of the junction unmatched. The DNA of the CDR3 is TGCGCCAGCAGCCAAGAGGGCAGGGGGCACGGCGGGGAGCTGTTTTTT. Translation: CASSQEGRGHGGELFF.

This clonotype was observed at least ten times. It may be a read error: a sequence one base away is much more abundant. V gene TRBV2 combines with J gene TRBJ1-1, with D tentatively TRBD1 (5 bases). Germline CDR1 is SNHLY and CDR2 is FYNNEI. The CDR3 is 13 amino acids. Written as DNA, the CDR3 is TGTGTCAGCAGTATGACAGAGAACACTGAAGCTTTCTTT. Encoded protein: CVSSMTENTEAFF.

CDR3 protein: CASSPAPGAGETDTQYF. The CDR3 DNA sequence: TGTGCCAGCAGCCCCGCCCCGGGAGCGGGAGAGACAGATACGCAGTATTTT. J is TRBJ2-3 and V is TRBV7-9; TRBD2 aligns across 8 bases. The length of the CDR3 is 17 residues. Germline V gene data show CDR1 as SEHNR and CDR2 as FQNEAQ (reference sequence). J gave up 3 bases and V 5 bases, and 13 bases lay outside the gene matches.

About this clonotype: Without the conserved terminal phenylalanine or tryptophan, this CDR3 likely stems from a read error. No DNA is shown, since the ends of the CDR3 on it are uncertain; the CDR3 is the one TCRdb lists. CDR3 sequence: CASSRGLAG. The J gene is TRBJ2-5, the V gene TRBV7-6; TRBD2, as called in the table, went unchecked against the DNA. The length of the CDR3 is 9 amino acids, counting both ends. Germline-derived CDR1 and CDR2 are SGHVS and FNYEAQ.

This clonotype was counted at least ten times. The J gene is TRBJ1-2, the V gene TRBV10-3; D is undetermined. Between the trimmed V and J ends, which lost 4 bases and 4 bases, there was a span of 13 bases. CDR3 length equals 14 residues. CDR1 ENHRY and CDR2 SYGVKD come from the germline V gene. CDR3: CAISADLPPYGYTF. The CDR3, as DNA: TGTGCCATCAGTGCCGACCTCCCCCCCTATGGCTACACCTTC.

A word on this clonotype: A much larger clone sits a single nucleotide away, making a read error possible. The chain joins TRBV12-3 or TRBV12-4 to TRBJ2-3; 11 positions agree with TRBD1. The CDR3 consists of 16 residues. The CDR3 DNA sequence: TGTGCCAGCAGTCCGGACAGGGGGCTCCTTGGGGAGACCCGGTACTTC. Amino acid sequence: CASSPDRGLLGETRYF.

The V and J genes are TRBV14 and TRBJ2-1; 9 nucleotides match TRBD1. The J segment lost 6 bases and the V segment lost 6 bases, leaving 12 bases of the junction unmatched. Germline V lookup: CDR1 SGHDN, CDR2 FVKESK. This CDR3 region has 16 residues. CDR3 amino acids: CASSPFRDREVNEQFF. Written as DNA, the CDR3 is TGTGCCAGCAGTCCATTTCGGGACAGGGAGGTCAATGAGCAGTTCTTC.

This clonotype appeared many times. V is TRBV12-3 or TRBV12-4 and J is TRBJ1-6; possibly TRBD1 for D (6 bases). CDR3 length: 15 residues. V gave up 4 bases and J gave up 7 bases, with 14 bases separating them. CDR3 in DNA: TGTGCCAGCAGTTCCGCGGGACACTTAAATTCACCCCTCCACTTT. It is translated as CASSSAGHLNSPLHF.

The chain uses TRBV7-2 and TRBJ1-4; D is perhaps TRBD1 (5 bases). The CDR3 is made up of 16 amino acids. Germline CDR1 and CDR2: SGHTA and FQGNSA. Between the trimmed V and J ends, which lost 5 bases and 4 bases, there was a span of 17 bases. The CDR3 here is CASSKRLRGRNEKLFF. The CDR3 nucleotides read TGTGCCAGCAGCAAACGTTTGCGGGGCCGTAATGAAAAACTGTTTTTT. Filled out from reference TRBV7-2 and TRBJ1-4, the complete variable domain reads GAGVSQSPSNKVTEKGKDVELRCDPISGHTALYWYRQSLGQGLEFLIYFQGNSAPDKSGLPSDRFSAERTGGSVSTLTIQRTQQEDSAVYLCASSKRLRGRNEKLFFGSGTQLSVL.

This clonotype was seen ten or more times. The J gene is TRBJ1-6, the V gene TRBV7-9; D is perhaps TRBD1 (5 bases). Germline CDR1 and CDR2: SEHNR and FQNEAQ (reference sequence). The CDR3 sequence is 16 residues long. Trimming shortened V by 5 bases and J by 7 bases, and 18 bases separated the two germline ends. The CDR3 protein is CASSPELGTENSPLHF. The CDR3 region has the DNA TGTGCCAGCAGCCCAGAACTGGGGACGGAGAATTCACCCCTCCACTTT.

This clonotype has ten or more counts. The CDR3 DNA reads as TGCAGTGCTAGAGATTCGGCGGGGGAGCTCTACGAGCAGTACTTC. It specifies CSARDSAGELYEQYF. The rearrangement joins TRBV20-1 to TRBJ2-7; TRBD2 matches at 7 bases. V shed 0 bases and J 3 bases; nucleotides not matched to a gene: 8. Germline values: CDR1 DFQATT, CDR2 SNEGSKA (reference sequence). There are 15 residues in the CDR3.

This clonotype was observed a handful of times. V gene TRBV10-1 combines with J gene TRBJ2-1, with 7 bases that match TRBD1. The ends lost 0 bases at V and 10 bases at J; junction bases unmatched: 9. Germline V gene lookup returns CDR1 WNHNN and CDR2 SYGVQD (reference sequence). There are 15 residues in the CDR3. The CDR3 protein is CASSESSAQGVEQFF. CDR3 DNA: TGCGCCAGCAGTGAGTCTTCGGCCCAGGGGGTAGAGCAGTTCTTC.

This clonotype was counted at least ten times. The chain uses TRBV27 and TRBJ2-7, with 9 bases lining up with TRBD2. The V gene's germline CDR1 is MNHEY and CDR2 SMNVEV (reference sequence). V trimming: 3 bases; J trimming: 3 bases; junction bases outside the gene matches: 3. This CDR3 region has 14 residues. The CDR3 region is CASSFERGVYEQYF. The CDR3, as DNA: TGTGCCAGCAGTTTTGAGCGGGGGGTCTACGAGCAGTACTTC.

This clonotype has at least ten counts. The chain carries TRBV9 and TRBJ2-1; D uncertain. This CDR3 spans 13 amino acids. CDR1 is SGDLS and CDR2 is YYNGEE in the germline V gene. V lost 3 bases and J 10 bases, leaving 14 bases between the germline ends. Here the CDR3 reads CASSGNGLWEQFF. The CDR3 DNA is TGTGCCAGCAGCGGAAACGGGTTATGGGAGCAGTTCTTC.

Only a few counts were recorded for this clonotype. The CDR3 region has the DNA TGCGCCAGCGGACAGGGGTTTAACACCGGGGAGCTGTTTTTT. Residues: CASGQGFNTGELFF. The chain employs TRBV5-1 and TRBJ2-2, with TRBD1 matching 9 bases. V gave up 7 bases and J gave up 2 bases; unmatched junction bases: 3. The germline V gene has CDR1 SGHRS and CDR2 YFSETQ. There are 14 residues in the CDR3.

In regard to this clonotype: A far larger clone is one nucleotide away, so this likely arose from a read error. In this CDR3 the conserved last residue, phenylalanine or tryptophan, is missing, so a read error is likely. The chain recombines TRBV5-5 with TRBJ1-1, with 7 bases identical to TRBD1. CDR1 and CDR2 (germline): SGHKS, YYEKEE (reference sequence). CDR3 length: 16 residues. The V gene end was trimmed by 4 bases and the J gene end by 0 bases; junction bases not matched to a gene: 9. The CDR3 loop reads CASSPLTGNMNTEAFL. DNA of the CDR3: TGTGCCAGCAGCCCGTTGACAGGGAACATGAACACTGAAGCTTTCTTA.